The sequence of this TCR beta chain was determined in a study of long-term antiretroviral therapy in people with HIV. Study outcomes and limitations: Clonotypes expanded prior to ART showed repertoire dominance at all sampled time points. The range of CDR3 lengths in HIV repertoires proved narrower than that found in controls. Diversity increased after ART yet remained lower than in transplant donor controls.

This CDR3 comprises 16 residues. Trimming pared 0 bases from V and 0 bases from J, leaving 11 bases between. CDR1 and CDR2 from the germline V gene are ENHRY and SYGVKD. In regard to this clone: Its antigen is not known.

They ran version v3.0 of the immunoSEQ assay at survey level. TCRdb's copy holds only in-frame clones and misses some; the assay was immunoSEQ multiplex PCR. In the table there are about 24,000 clones, 75% to 85% of which are singletons. Each participant with HIV received care in the United States. Sequences were derived from unsorted PBMCs, sampled 3 years after starting antiretroviral therapy. This clonotype originated in a man aged 50 to 60 with HIV. The chain joins TRBV10-3 to TRBJ1-1, with D unresolved. In nucleotides, the CDR3 is TGTGCCATCAGTGAGTCGCGGGCCCTATTGAACACTGAAGCTTTCTTT. Encoded protein: CAISESRALLNTEAFF.